The clone carrying this T cell receptor (beta chain) was seen a handful of times. Its specificity is not known. The J segment lost 1 base and the V segment lost 4 bases, leaving 8 bases of the junction unmatched. Germline CDR1 is KGHSH and CDR2 is LQKENI. The CDR3 is made up of 18 amino acids. Individual cDNA molecules (in the library) carried attached unique molecular identifiers. Original data processing: With a range of 23,224 to 690,600, the median per sample was roughly 91,000 TCRs. Using its own MiXCR run on the 5' RACE reads, TCRdb lists one record per CDR3 protein. In this record, the V and J calls reflect TCRdb's handling and not the investigators' own analysis. The sample yields tens of thousands of distinct CDR3 sequences, more than 7% seen once. These data belong to a study of human T cells and chemical hapten exposure. Study-wide results and limits: TCRs at high frequency, those above 1 in 1000, did not change with DPC sensitization.

Blood, whole and unfractionated, served as the source for total RNA extraction. This TCR was sampled from a male donor in good health. The chain couples TRBV18 to TRBJ2-1; 12 bases map to TRBD2. The CDR3 reads CASSRLAGASVSYNEQFF. CDR3 in DNA: TGTGCCAGCTCACGACTAGCGGGGGCTAGTGTGTCCTACAATGAGCAGTTCTTC.